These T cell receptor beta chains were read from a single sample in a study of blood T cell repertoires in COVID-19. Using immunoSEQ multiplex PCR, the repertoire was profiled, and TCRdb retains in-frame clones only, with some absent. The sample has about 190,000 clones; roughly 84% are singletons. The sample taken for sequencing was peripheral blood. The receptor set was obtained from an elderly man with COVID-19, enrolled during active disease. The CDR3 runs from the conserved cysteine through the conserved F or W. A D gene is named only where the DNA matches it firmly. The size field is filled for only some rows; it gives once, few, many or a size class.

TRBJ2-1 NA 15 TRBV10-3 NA TGTGCCATCAGTGAGTCGACTAGAGGGTCCAATGAGCAGTTCTTC CAISESTRGSNEQFF
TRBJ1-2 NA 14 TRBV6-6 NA TGTGCCAGCAGCGACAGTACTACTAACTATGGCTACACCTTC CASSDSTTNYGYTF
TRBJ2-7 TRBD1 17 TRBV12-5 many TGTGCTAGTGGTTTGGTAAGCGGGACAGGGGCGGGAAACGAGCAGTACTTC CASGLVSGTGAGNEQYF
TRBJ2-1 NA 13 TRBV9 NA TGTGCCAGCAGCGGCGGTGGCCACAATGAGCAGTTCTTC CASSGGGHNEQFF
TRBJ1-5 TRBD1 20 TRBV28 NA TGTGCCAGCAGTTTATCCAAGGGGACAGGGTATTATTTCAGGAATCAGCCCCAGCATTTT CASSLSKGTGYYFRNQPQHF
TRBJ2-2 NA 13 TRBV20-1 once TGCAGTGCTAGTCAGGGCGACACCGGGGAGCTGTTTTTT CSASQGDTGELFF
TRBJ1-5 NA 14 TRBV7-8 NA TGTGCCAGCAGCTTAGACAGGGAGGGCCAGCCCCAGCATTTT CASSLDREGQPQHF
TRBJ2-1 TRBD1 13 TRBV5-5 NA TGTGCCAGCAGCGTGGGACAGTACAATGAGCAGTTCTTC CASSVGQYNEQFF
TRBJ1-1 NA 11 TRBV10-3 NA TGTGCCATCAGTGAGTCCGCTGAAGCTTTCTTT CAISESAEAFF
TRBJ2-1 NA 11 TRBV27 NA TGTGCCAGCAGTTCGACTAGTTTACGGTTCTTC CASSSTSLRFF
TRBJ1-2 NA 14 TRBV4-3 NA TGCGCCAGCAGCAGGGGACAAGAGGGCTATGGCTACACCTTC CASSRGQEGYGYTF
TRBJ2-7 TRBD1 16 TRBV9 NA TGTGCCAGCAGCGTAGGATCGGGACAGGAGACCTACGAGCAGTACTTC CASSVGSGQETYEQYF
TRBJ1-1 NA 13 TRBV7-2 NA TGTGCCAGCAGCGCGACAGTTGACACTGAAGCTTTCTTT CASSATVDTEAFF
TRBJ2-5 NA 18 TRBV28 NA TGTGCCAGCAGTGGCGACAGGCGACGGCTTAAAACCTCCAAGACCCAGTACTTC CASSGDRRRLKTSKTQYF
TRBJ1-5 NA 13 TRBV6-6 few TGTGCCAGCGCAGCAGGCGCCAATCAGCCCCAGCATTTT CASAAGANQPQHF
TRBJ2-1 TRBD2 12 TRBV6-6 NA TGTGCCAGCAGTTATCAGAGCGGGGTAAGATTCTTC CASSYQSGVRFF
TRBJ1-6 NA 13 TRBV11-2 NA TGTGCCAGCAGCCGGGCCCGGAGGTCACCCCTCCACTTT CASSRARRSPLHF
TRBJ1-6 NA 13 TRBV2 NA TGTGCCAGCAACACAGACTATAATTCACCCCTCCACTTT CASNTDYNSPLHF
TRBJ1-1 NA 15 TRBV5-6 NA TGTGCCAGCAGCCACCCAGGGGCCTGGGACACTGAAGCTTTCTTT CASSHPGAWDTEAFF
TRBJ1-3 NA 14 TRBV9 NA TGTGCCAGTAATCAGGGACTCTTGGGAAACACCATATATTTT CASNQGLLGNTIYF
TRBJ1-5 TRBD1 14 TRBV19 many TGTGCCAGTAGTATCTGGACAGGGGATCAGCCCCAGCATTTT CASSIWTGDQPQHF
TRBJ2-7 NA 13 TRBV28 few TGTGCCAGCAGCCGACTGTGGAGCTACGAGCAGTACTTC CASSRLWSYEQYF
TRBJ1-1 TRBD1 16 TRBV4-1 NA TGCGCCAGCAGCCCCCTCTTCCGCAGGGGGCACACTGAAGCTTTCTTT CASSPLFRRGHTEAFF
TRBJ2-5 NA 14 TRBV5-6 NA TGTGCCAGCGGCCCCTTAGCGACTCAAGAGACCCAGTACTTC CASGPLATQETQYF
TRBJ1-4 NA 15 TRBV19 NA TGTGCCAGTAGTATCCCCGGGTTAGGGGGAGAAAAACTGTTTTTT CASSIPGLGGEKLFF
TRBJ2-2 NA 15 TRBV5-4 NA TGTGCCAGCAGGCCTTCTACTACGAACACCGGGGAGCTGTTTTTT CASRPSTTNTGELFF
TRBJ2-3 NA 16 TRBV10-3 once TGTGCCATCAGGGGGGCGCAGGGGCCTAGCACAGATACGCAGTATTTT CAIRGAQGPSTDTQYF
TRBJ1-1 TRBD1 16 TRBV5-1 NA TGCGCCAGCAGAAAAAGTACAGGGGGCGAGGGGACTGAAGCTTTCTTT CASRKSTGGEGTEAFF
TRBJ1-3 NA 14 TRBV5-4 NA TGTGCCAGCAGCTCCAGTCCCTCTGGAAACACCATATATTTT CASSSSPSGNTIYF
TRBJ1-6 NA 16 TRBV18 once TGTGCCAGCTCACCGCGACAGGCGGCGGGTAACTCACCCCTCCACTTT CASSPRQAAGNSPLHF
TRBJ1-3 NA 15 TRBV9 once TGTGCCAGCAGCGCACAACAGGGTGGAGGAAACACCATATATTTT CASSAQQGGGNTIYF
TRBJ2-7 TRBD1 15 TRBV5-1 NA TGCGCCAGCAGCTTGCAACAGGGGAGCTCCTACGAGCAGTACTTC CASSLQQGSSYEQYF
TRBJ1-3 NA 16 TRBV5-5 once TGTGCCAGCAGCTTGGGCGCGGTGAACTCTGGAAACACCATATATTTT CASSLGAVNSGNTIYF
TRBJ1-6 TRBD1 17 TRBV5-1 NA TGCGCCAGCAGCTTGGAGACAGGGGGCGGTTATAATTCACCCCTCCACTTT CASSLETGGGYNSPLHF
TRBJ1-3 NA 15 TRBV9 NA TGTGCCAGCAGCACCCACGGGGGGCCTGGAAACACCATATATTTT CASSTHGGPGNTIYF
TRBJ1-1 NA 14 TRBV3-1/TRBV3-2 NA TGTGCCAGCAGCTCACAGGGTTTTGGCACTGAAGCTTTCTTT CASSSQGFGTEAFF
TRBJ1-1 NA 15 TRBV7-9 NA TGTGCCAGCAGCTCGCCGGGGGGGCCGGGCACTGAAGCTTTCTTT CASSSPGGPGTEAFF
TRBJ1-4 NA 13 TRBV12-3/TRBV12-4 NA TGTGCCAGCAGGTTACAGGGAAGTGAAAAACTGTTTTTT CASRLQGSEKLFF
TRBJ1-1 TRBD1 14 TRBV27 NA TGTGCCAGCAGTTTAGGGACAGGGGATTCCGTAGCTTTCTTT CASSLGTGDSVAFF
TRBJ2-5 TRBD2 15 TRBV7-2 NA TGTGCCAGCAGCTTCCGGGGGGGGAGGGTGCAGACCCAGTACTTC CASSFRGGRVQTQYF